This T cell receptor (beta chain) was sequenced for a study of metastatic and nonmetastatic thyroid tumors. General study points: Benign nodules were reported to have significantly lower TCR beta diversity than malignant thyroid tumors, in blood and tumor.

TCRdb re-clonotyped the PCR reads through MiXCR. The sample consists of around 89,000 clones, more than 13% of them appearing once. This clone was picked up many times. The antigen is undetermined. V shed 5 bases and J 6 bases; nucleotides not matched to a gene: 12. The CDR3 is 16 amino acids. Germline-derived CDR1 and CDR2 are KGHDR and SFDVKD. Every patient underwent thyroid surgery untreated. The sequenced material came from blood. This chain uses TRBV24-1 with TRBJ2-3; 8 bases are shared with TRBD2. The TCR originated in a female donor with papillary thyroid cancer or a benign thyroid nodule (not recorded which). Some clones in this sample may be carry-over from other donors' samples. The CDR3 region is CATSGLAGPNEDTQYF. CDR3 sequence (DNA): TGTGCCACCAGTGGCCTAGCGGGCCCCAATGAGGATACGCAGTATTTT.